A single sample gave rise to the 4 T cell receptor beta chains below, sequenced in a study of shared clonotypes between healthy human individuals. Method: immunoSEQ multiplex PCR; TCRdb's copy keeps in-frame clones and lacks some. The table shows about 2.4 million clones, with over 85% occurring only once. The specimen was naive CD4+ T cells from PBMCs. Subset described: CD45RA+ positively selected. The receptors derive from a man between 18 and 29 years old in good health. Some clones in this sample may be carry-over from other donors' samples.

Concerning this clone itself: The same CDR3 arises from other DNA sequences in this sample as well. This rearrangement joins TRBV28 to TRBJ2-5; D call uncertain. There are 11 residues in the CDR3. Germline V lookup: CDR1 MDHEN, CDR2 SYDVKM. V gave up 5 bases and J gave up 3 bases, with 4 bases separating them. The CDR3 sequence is CASSLKETQYF. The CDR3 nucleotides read TGTGCCAGCAGTCTGAAAGAGACCCAGTACTTC.

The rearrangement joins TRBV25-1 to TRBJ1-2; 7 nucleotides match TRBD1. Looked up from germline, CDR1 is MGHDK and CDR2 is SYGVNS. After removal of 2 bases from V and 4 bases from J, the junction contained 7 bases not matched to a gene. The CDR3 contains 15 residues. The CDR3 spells CASSEGTEGSYGYTF. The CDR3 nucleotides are TGTGCCAGCAGTGAAGGGACAGAGGGCTCCTATGGCTACACCTTC.

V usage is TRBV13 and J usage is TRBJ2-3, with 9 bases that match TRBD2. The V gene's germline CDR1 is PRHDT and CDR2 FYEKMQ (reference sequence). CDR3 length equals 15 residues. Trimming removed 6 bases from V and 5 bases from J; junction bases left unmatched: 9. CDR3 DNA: TGTGCCAGCAGAAGGGCTAGCGGGAAGTTAGATACGCAGTATTTT. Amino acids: CASRRASGKLDTQYF.

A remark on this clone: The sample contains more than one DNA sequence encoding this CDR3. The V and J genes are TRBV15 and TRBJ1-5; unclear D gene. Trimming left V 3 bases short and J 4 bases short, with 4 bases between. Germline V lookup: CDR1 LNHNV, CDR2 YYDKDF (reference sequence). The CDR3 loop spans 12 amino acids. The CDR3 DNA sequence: TGTGCCACCAGCAGGGTTAATCAGCCCCAGCATTTT. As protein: CATSRVNQPQHF.